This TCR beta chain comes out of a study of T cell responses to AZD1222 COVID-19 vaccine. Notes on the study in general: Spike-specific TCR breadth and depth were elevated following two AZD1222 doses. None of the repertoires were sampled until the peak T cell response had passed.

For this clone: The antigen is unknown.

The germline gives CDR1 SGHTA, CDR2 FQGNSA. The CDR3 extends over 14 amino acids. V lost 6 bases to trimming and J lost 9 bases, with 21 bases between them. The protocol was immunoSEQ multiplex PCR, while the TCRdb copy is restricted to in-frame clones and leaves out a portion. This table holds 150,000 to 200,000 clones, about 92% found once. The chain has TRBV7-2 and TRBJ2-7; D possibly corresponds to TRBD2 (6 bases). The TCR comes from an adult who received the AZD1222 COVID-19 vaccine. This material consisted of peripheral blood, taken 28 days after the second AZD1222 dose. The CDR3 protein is CASSYPGLSQWQYF. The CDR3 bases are TGTGCCAGCAGTTATCCGGGACTCTCTCAGTGGCAGTACTTC.